This T cell receptor (beta chain) derives from a study of T cell responses to AZD1222 COVID-19 vaccine. Measured with immunoSEQ multiplex PCR; TCRdb has only the in-frame clones, and not every one. The sample has 150,000 to 200,000 clones; around 94% are singletons. CDR3 length: 12 amino acids. The germline CDR1 and CDR2 sequences are MNHEY and SMNVEV (reference sequence). The V gene end was trimmed by 8 bases and the J gene end by 8 bases; junction bases not matched to a gene: 6. The sequence was collected from an adult in good health. The chain carries TRBV27 and TRBJ1-1, with 9 bases aligning to TRBD1. This material consisted of peripheral blood, taken on day 0 of AZD1222 vaccination. The CDR3, as DNA: TGTGCCAGCGGCGACAGGGGGACCGAAGCTTTCTTT. Protein: CASGDRGTEAFF.